The source of this TCR beta chain is a study of blood T cell repertoires in COVID-19. The wider study: Some COVID-19 samples were acute and others convalescent; all came from the United States, Italy and Spain. T cells, B-cell-depleted T cells, or PBMCs supplied cDNA or gDNA.

Germline V gives CDR1 MNHNY, CDR2 SVGAGI (reference sequence). Deletions cut 7 bases from V and 3 bases from J, with 13 bases between. This CDR3 is built from 13 residues. The method was immunoSEQ multiplex PCR; TCRdb's version includes in-frame clones alone and lacks a portion of them. Here the sample spans about 150,000 clones, approximately 88% being singletons. The rearrangement links TRBV6-6 to TRBJ2-7; the D is unclear. The source of this sequence is a human donor in a cohort sampled during active COVID-19. The sequencing sample was made of peripheral blood. Here the CDR3 reads CASTLTADYEQYF. The DNA for the CDR3 is TGTGCCAGCACTTTAACAGCAGACTACGAGCAGTACTTC.